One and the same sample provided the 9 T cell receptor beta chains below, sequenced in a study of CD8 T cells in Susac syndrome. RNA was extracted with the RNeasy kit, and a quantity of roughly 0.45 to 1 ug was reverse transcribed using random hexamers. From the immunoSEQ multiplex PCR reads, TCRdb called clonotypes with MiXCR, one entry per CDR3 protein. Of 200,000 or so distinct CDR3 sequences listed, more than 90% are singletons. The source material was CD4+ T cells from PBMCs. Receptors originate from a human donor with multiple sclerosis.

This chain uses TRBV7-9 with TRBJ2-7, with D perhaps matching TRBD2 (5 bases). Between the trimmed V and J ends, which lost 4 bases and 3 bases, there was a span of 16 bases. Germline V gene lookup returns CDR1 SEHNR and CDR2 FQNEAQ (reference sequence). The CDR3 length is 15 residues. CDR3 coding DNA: TGTGCCAGCAGCTCTCAGACGCAGCGGCACTACGAGCAGTACTTC. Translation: CASSSQTQRHYEQYF.

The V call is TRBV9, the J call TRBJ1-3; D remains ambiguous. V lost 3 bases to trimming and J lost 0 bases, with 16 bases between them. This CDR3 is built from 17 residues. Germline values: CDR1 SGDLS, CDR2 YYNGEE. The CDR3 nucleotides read TGTGCCAGCAGCGCGAAGTCGGAGGGATACTCTGGAAACACCATATATTTT. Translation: CASSAKSEGYSGNTIYF.

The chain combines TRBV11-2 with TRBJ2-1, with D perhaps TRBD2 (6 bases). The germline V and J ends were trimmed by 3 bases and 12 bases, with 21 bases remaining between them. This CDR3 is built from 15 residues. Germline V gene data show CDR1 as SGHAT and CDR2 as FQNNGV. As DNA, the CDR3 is TGTGCCAGCAGCTTTATCTTGCGGGGTGGGGAAGGGCAGTTCTTC. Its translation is CASSFILRGGEGQFF. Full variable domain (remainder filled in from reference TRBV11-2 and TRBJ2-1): EAGVAQSPRYKIIEKRQSVAFWCNPISGHATLYWYQQILGQGPKLLIQFQNNGVVDDSQLPKDRFSAERLKGVDSTLKIQPAKLEDSAVYLCASSFILRGGEGQFFGPGTRLTVL.

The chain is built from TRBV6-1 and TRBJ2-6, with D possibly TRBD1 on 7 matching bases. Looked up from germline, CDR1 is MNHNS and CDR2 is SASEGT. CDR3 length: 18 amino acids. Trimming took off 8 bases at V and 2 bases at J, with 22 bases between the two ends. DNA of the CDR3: TGTGCCAGCCTGCTAGCGAGACAGGGAACTCCTGGGGCCAACGTCCTGACTTTC. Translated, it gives CASLLARQGTPGANVLTF.

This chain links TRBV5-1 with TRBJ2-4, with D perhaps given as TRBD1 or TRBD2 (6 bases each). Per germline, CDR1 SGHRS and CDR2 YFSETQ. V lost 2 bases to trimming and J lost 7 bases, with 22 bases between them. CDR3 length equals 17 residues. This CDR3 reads CASSLAPSGGGMNIQYF. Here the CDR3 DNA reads TGCGCCAGCAGCTTAGCTCCCAGCGGAGGGGGGATGAACATTCAGTACTTC. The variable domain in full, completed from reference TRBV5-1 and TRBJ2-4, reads KAGVTQTPRYLIKTRGQQVTLSCSPISGHRSVSWYQQTPGQGLQFLFEYFSETQRNKGNFPGRFSGRQFSNSRSEMNVSTLELGDSALYLCASSLAPSGGGMNIQYFGAGTRLSVL.

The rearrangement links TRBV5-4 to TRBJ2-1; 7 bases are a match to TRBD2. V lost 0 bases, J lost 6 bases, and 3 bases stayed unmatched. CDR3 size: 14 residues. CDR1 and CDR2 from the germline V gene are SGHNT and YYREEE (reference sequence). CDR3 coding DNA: TGTGCCAGCAGCTTGGAGACTAGCACCAATGAGCAGTTCTTC. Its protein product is CASSLETSTNEQFF.

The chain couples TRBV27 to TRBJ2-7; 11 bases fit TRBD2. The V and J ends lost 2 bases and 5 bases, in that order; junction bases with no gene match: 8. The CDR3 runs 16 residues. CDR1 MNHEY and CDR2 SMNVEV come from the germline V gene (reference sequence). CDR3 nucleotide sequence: TGTGCCAGCAGTTTACTTAGCGGGAGGGCCGTCCACGAGCAGTACTTC. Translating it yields CASSLLSGRAVHEQYF.

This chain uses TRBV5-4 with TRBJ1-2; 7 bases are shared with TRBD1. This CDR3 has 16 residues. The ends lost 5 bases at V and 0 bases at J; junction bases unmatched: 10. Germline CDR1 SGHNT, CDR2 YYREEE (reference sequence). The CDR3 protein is CASRFGTAYANYGYTF. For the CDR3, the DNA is TGTGCCAGCAGGTTTGGGACAGCGTACGCTAACTATGGCTACACCTTC.

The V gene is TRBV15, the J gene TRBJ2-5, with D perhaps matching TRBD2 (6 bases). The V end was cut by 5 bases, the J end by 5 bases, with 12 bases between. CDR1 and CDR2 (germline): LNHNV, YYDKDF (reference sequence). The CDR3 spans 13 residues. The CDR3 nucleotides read TGTGCCACCAGCGGGGGGTTGAGGGAGACCCAGTACTTC. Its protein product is CATSGGLRETQYF.